The source of this TCR beta chain is a study of beta chain features in type 1 diabetes. Points on this clone: Antigen: not known.

Reverse transcribing all isolated RNA meant expressed TCRB transcripts were sequenced. Samples of naive, central memory and regulatory T cells yielded a mean of around 3.5 million reads. Clones were sequenced by immunoSEQ multiplex PCR, and TCRdb holds only the in-frame ones, with some missing. The table shows more than 55,000 clones, with 50% to 55% occurring only once. Overall study results and limits: It was among patients, rather than healthy donors, that naive, central memory and Treg TCRB repertoires appeared more similar. Shortening that was moderate but significant affected the TCRB CDR3s of Type 1 diabetes patients in all four CD4+ subsets.

V was cut by 4 bases and J by 2 bases, with 8 bases left in between. This CDR3 region has 13 residues. CDR1 is SSHAT and CDR2 is FNYEAQ in the germline V gene (reference sequence). The J gene is TRBJ1-1, the V gene TRBV7-7, with TRBD1 as a possible D gene (5 bases). The sequenced sample was Tregs from blood. This receptor was obtained from a woman in her forties with type 1 diabetes. The CDR3 here is CASSSQANTEAFF. The CDR3 nucleotides read TGTGCCAGCAGCTCACAGGCCAACACTGAAGCTTTCTTT.